The clone carrying this T cell receptor beta chain was recorded a few times. What it binds is not known. Here immunoSEQ multiplex PCR was the method, and the copy in TCRdb shows in-frame clones only, minus some. The table has around 10,000 clones, about 70% seen once. The ends lost 3 bases at V and 6 bases at J; junction bases unmatched: 8. The CDR3 extends over 15 amino acids. CDR1 is KGHSH and CDR2 is LQKENI in the germline V gene. These data come from a study of CD4+ T cells in melanoma. Findings and limits, study-wide: Reportedly, melanoma neoantigen-specific CD4+ T cells showed varied differentiation states. CD8+ T cell, macrophage and B cell function reportedly correlated with neoantigen-specific CD4+ T cells.

The source material was cells from a culture (not recorded whether cultured in vitro). The TCR originated in a human donor with melanoma. This chain connects TRBV18 to TRBJ2-7; 10 bases are shared with TRBD1. This CDR3 is CASSPSLTGGREQYF. The CDR3 bases are TGTGCCAGCTCACCGTCCTTGACAGGGGGCCGCGAGCAGTACTTC. Looking up the rest from reference TRBV18 and TRBJ2-7 gives the full variable domain: NAGVMQNPRHLVRRRGQEARLRCSPMKGHSHVYWYRQLPEEGLKFMVYLQKENIIDESGMPKERFSAEFPKEGPSILRIQQVVRGDSAAYFCASSPSLTGGREQYFGPGTRLTVT.